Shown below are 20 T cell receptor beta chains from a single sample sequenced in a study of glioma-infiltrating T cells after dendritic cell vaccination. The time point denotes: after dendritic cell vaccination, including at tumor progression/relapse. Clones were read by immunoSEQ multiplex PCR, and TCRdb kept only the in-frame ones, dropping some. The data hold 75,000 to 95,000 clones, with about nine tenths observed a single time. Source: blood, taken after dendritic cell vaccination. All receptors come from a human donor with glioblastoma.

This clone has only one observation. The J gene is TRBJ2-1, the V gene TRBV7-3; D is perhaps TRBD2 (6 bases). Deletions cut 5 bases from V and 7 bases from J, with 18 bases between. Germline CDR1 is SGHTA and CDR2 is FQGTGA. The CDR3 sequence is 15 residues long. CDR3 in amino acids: CASSPRTGRNNEQFF. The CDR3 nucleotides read TGTGCCAGCAGCCCTAGGACTGGGAGGAATAATGAGCAGTTCTTC. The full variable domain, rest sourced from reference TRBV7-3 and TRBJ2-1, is GAGVSQTPSNKVTEKGKYVELRCDPISGHTALYWYRQSLGQGPEFLIYFQGTGAADDSGLPNDRFFAVRPEGSVSTLKIQRTERGDSAVYLCASSPRTGRNNEQFFGPGTRLTVL.

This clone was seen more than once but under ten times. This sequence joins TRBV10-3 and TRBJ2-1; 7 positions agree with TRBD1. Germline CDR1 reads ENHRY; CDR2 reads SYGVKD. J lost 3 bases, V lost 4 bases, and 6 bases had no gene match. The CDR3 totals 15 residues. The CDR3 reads CAISAGQELYNEQFF. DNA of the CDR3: TGTGCCATCAGTGCAGGACAGGAGCTCTACAATGAGCAGTTCTTC.

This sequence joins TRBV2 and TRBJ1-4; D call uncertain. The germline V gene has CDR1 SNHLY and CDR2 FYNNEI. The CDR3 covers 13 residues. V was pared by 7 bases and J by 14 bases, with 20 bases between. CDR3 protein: CASTPEQTPNLFF. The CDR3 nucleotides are TGTGCCAGCACTCCGGAGCAGACCCCAAATCTGTTTTTT.

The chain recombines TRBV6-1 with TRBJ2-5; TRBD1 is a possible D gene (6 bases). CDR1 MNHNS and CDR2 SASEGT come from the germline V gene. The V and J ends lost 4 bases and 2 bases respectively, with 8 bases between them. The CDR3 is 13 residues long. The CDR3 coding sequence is TGTGCCAGCAGTGGGACAGCTCAAGAGACCCAGTACTTC. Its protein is CASSGTAQETQYF.

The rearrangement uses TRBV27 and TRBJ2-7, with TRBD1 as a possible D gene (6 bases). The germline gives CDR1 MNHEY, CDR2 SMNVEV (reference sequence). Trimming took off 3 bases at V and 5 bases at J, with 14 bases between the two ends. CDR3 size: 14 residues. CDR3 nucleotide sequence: TGTGCCAGCAGTTTCGACAGGTACTCTCACGAGCAGTACTTC. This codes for CASSFDRYSHEQYF.

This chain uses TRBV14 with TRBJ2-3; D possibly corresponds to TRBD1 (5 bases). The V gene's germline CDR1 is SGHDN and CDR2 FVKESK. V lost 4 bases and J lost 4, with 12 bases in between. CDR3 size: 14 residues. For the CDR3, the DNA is TGTGCCAGCAGCCTTCAGGGTTCCCCAGATACGCAGTATTTT. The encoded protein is CASSLQGSPDTQYF.

CDR3 nucleotide sequence: TGTGCCAGCAGCTTTCCCCTTTGGACAAGATTTAACACCGGGGAGCTGTTTTTT. Encoded protein: CASSFPLWTRFNTGELFF. V gene TRBV5-8 combines with J gene TRBJ2-2; TRBD1 might be the D (5 bases). CDR3 length equals 18 residues. V lost 2 bases to trimming and J lost 2 bases, with 19 bases between them. Germline CDR1 is SGHTS and CDR2 is YDEGEE.

The CDR3 region has the DNA TGTGCCAGCAGCTCGTGGACAGGTTCGAACTATGGCTACACCTTC. Protein: CASSSWTGSNYGYTF. The rearrangement links TRBV5-4 to TRBJ1-2; 7 nucleotides agree with TRBD1. The V gene's germline CDR1 is SGHNT and CDR2 YYREEE (reference sequence). V was pared by 3 bases and J by 2 bases, with 7 bases of the junction left unmatched. The CDR3 sequence is 15 residues long.

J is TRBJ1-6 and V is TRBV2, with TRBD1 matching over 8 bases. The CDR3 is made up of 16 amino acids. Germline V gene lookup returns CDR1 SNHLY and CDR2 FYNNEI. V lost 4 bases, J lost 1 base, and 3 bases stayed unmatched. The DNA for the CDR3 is TGTGCCAGCAGTGGGGGGACAGGTTCCTATAATTCACCCCTCCACTTT. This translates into CASSGGTGSYNSPLHF.

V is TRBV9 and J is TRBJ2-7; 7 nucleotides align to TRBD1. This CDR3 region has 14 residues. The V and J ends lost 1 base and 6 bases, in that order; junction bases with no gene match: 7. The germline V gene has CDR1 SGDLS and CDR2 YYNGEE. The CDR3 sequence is CASSVTGELGEQYF. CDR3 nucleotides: TGTGCCAGCAGCGTAACAGGGGAGCTGGGCGAGCAGTACTTC.

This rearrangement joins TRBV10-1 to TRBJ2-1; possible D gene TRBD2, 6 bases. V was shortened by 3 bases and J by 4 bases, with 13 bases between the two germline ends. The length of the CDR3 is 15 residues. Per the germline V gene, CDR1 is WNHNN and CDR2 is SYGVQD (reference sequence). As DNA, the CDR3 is TGCGCCAGCAGTGACCAAGGAGGGGTATACAATGAGCAGTTCTTC. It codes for CASSDQGGVYNEQFF.

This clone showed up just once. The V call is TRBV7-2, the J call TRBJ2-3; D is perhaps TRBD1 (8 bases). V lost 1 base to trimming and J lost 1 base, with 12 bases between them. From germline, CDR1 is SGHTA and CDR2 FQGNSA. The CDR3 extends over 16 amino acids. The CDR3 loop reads CASSLGGGQGTDTQYF. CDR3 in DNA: TGTGCCAGCAGCTTAGGGGGGGGACAGGGCACAGATACGCAGTATTTT.

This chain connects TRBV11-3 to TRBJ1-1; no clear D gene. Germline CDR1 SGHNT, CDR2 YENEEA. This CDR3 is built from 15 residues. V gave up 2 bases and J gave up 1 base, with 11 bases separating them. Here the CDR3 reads CASSLLEQPNTEAFF. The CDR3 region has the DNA TGTGCCAGCAGCTTACTTGAACAGCCGAACACTGAAGCTTTCTTT.

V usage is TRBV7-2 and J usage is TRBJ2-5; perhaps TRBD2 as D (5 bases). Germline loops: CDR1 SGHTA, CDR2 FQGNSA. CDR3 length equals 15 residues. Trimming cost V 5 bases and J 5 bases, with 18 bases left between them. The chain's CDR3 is CASSSRGRYEETQYF. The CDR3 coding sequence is TGTGCCAGCAGCAGTCGCGGGCGGTACGAGGAGACCCAGTACTTC.

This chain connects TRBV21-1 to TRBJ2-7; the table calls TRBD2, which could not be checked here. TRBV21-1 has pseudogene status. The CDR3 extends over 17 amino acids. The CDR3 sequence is CASSAQPIPTISYEQYF. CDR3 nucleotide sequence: TGTGCCAGCAGCGCTCAACCTATCCCAACGATATCCTACGAGCAGTACTTC.

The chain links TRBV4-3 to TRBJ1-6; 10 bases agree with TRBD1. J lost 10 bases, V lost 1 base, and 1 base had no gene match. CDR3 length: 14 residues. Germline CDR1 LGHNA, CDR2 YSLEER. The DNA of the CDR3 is TGCGCCAGCAGCCAAGGGGACAGGGGATCACCCCTCCACTTT. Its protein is CASSQGDRGSPLHF.

The CDR3 reads CASSPWDRGQNTEAFF. The CDR3 DNA sequence: TGTGCCAGCAGCCCGTGGGACAGGGGGCAGAACACTGAAGCTTTCTTT. This chain links TRBV11-2 with TRBJ1-1; TRBD1 matches at 12 bases. The CDR3 covers 16 residues. V shed 5 bases, J shed 1 base, and the junction held 5 bases outside the gene matches. From germline, CDR1 is SGHAT and CDR2 FQNNGV.

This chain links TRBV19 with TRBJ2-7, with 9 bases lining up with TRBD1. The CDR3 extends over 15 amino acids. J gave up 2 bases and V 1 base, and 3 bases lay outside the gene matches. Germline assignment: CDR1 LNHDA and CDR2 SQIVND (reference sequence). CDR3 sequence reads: CASSIGGQGTYEQYF. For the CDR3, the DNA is TGTGCCAGTAGTATAGGGGGACAGGGTACCTACGAGCAGTACTTC.

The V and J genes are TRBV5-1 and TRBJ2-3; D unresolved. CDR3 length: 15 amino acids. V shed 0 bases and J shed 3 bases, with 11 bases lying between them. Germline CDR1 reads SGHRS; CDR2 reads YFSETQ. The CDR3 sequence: CASSLAGSGTDTQYF. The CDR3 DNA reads TGCGCCAGCAGCTTGGCCGGGTCTGGGACAGATACGCAGTATTTT. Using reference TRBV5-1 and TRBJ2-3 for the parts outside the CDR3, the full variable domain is KAGVTQTPRYLIKTRGQQVTLSCSPISGHRSVSWYQQTPGQGLQFLFEYFSETQRNKGNFPGRFSGRQFSNSRSEMNVSTLELGDSALYLCASSLAGSGTDTQYFGPGTRLTVL.

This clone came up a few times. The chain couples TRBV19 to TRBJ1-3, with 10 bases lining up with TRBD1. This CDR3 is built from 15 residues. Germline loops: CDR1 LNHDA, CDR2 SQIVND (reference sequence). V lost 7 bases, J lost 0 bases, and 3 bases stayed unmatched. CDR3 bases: TGTGCCAGTATGGGACAGGGGAACTCTGGAAACACCATATATTTT. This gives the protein CASMGQGNSGNTIYF.